These 31 T cell receptor beta chains came from one sample sequenced in a study of T cell changes during pregnancy in multiple sclerosis. Measured with immunoSEQ multiplex PCR; TCRdb has only the in-frame clones, and not every one. The table lists tens of thousands of clones, approximately 92% of them singletons. This specimen consisted of peripheral blood, obtained in the third trimester of pregnancy. All receptors derive from a female donor in good health, enrolled as a control in a pregnancy study.

The chain is built from TRBV19 and TRBJ2-6, with 7 bases that match TRBD1. CDR1 is LNHDA, CDR2 SQIVND, per germline (reference sequence). V gave up 5 bases and J gave up 0 bases; unmatched junction bases: 4. This CDR3 comprises 16 residues. The CDR3 loop is CASSGQASSGANVLTF. CDR3 DNA sequence: TGTGCCAGTAGTGGACAGGCCAGCTCTGGGGCCAACGTCCTGACTTTC. Supplemented by reference TRBV19 and TRBJ2-6, the full variable domain reads DGGITQSPKYLFRKEGQNVTLSCEQNLNHDAMYWYRQDPGQGLRLIYYSQIVNDFQKGDIAEGYSVSREKKESFPLTVTSAQKNPTAFYLCASSGQASSGANVLTFGAGSRLTVL.

The CDR3 DNA follows: TGTGCCAGCAGCCTGGGGCTGGGCTACCAAGAGACCCAGTACTTC. As protein: CASSLGLGYQETQYF. This chain links TRBV7-9 with TRBJ2-5; a weak D match, TRBD1 (5 bases). V was cut by 5 bases and J by 0 bases, with 13 bases left in between. CDR1 and CDR2 from the germline V gene are SEHNR and FQNEAQ (reference sequence). The CDR3 covers 15 residues. Complete variable domain (other parts from reference TRBV7-9 and TRBJ2-5): DTGVSQNPRHKITKRGQNVTFRCDPISEHNRLYWYRQTLGQGPEFLTYFQNEAQLEKSRLLSDRFSAERPKGSFSTLEIQRTEQGDSAMYLCASSLGLGYQETQYFGPGTRLLVL.

CDR3 sequence: CASSPGQGEYYGYTF. DNA of the CDR3: TGTGCCAGCAGCCCAGGACAGGGAGAATACTATGGCTACACCTTC. The rearrangement links TRBV11-2 to TRBJ1-2; 8 bases map to TRBD1. The CDR3 is 15 amino acids. The V and J ends lost 5 bases and 3 bases, in that order; junction bases with no gene match: 8. CDR1 SGHAT and CDR2 FQNNGV come from the germline V gene.

The chain recombines TRBV27 with TRBJ2-3, with 9 nucleotides matching TRBD1. CDR1 MNHEY and CDR2 SMNVEV come from the germline V gene (reference sequence). The CDR3 extends over 15 amino acids. V gave up 4 bases and J gave up 5 bases; unmatched junction bases: 7. CDR3 DNA: TGTGCCAGCAGTTCAAGACAGGGGGTACGAGATACGCAGTATTTT. Its translation is CASSSRQGVRDTQYF.

CDR3 sequence reads: CASSPLAVSSYEQYF. The CDR3 DNA reads TGTGCCAGCAGCCCACTAGCGGTTAGCTCCTACGAGCAGTACTTC. The rearrangement uses TRBV11-2 and TRBJ2-7; 8 bases are shared with TRBD2. Germline V gene data show CDR1 as SGHAT and CDR2 as FQNNGV. Unmatched junction bases numbered 6, after V lost 5 bases and J lost 0 bases. The CDR3 length is 15 residues.

The V gene is TRBV4-1, the J gene TRBJ1-1, with unresolved D. Between the trimmed V and J ends, which lost 2 bases and 5 bases, there was a span of 12 bases. The CDR3 consists of 14 residues. Per germline, CDR1 MGHRA and CDR2 YSYEKL. The CDR3 reads CASSQLRGGTEAFF. In DNA form, the CDR3 reads TGCGCCAGCAGCCAATTGCGGGGAGGGACTGAAGCTTTCTTT.

The chain combines TRBV29-1 with TRBJ1-1; TRBD1 agrees at 8 bases. The J segment lost 4 bases and the V segment lost 7 bases, leaving 2 bases of the junction unmatched. The CDR3 length is 11 residues. Germline V CDR1 and CDR2: SQVTM, ANQGSEA. CDR3 protein: CSADRGTEAFF. In DNA form, the CDR3 reads TGCAGCGCTGACAGGGGCACTGAAGCTTTCTTT.

This sequence joins TRBV4-1 and TRBJ1-1, with D possibly TRBD1 on 5 matching bases. V dropped 0 bases and J dropped 1 base, with 12 bases sitting between them. The CDR3 loop spans 16 amino acids. The germline gives CDR1 MGHRA, CDR2 YSYEKL. The CDR3 DNA sequence: TGCGCCAGCAGCCAAGACACAGGTTATGGGAACACTGAAGCTTTCTTT. The encoded protein is CASSQDTGYGNTEAFF.

The V call is TRBV7-9, the J call TRBJ2-7; tentative D call: TRBD1 (6 bases). The CDR3 spans 15 residues. The V gene lost 4 bases and the J gene lost 1 base, with 14 bases spanning the gap. Germline loops: CDR1 SEHNR, CDR2 FQNEAQ (reference sequence). The CDR3 loop is CASSYTGSRSYEQYF. CDR3 bases: TGTGCCAGCAGCTACACAGGGTCGAGGTCCTACGAGCAGTACTTC.

This sequence joins TRBV28 and TRBJ1-5; D gene ambiguous. The CDR3 totals 12 residues. V was shortened by 11 bases and J by 7 bases, with 15 bases between the two germline ends. The germline gives CDR1 MDHEN, CDR2 SYDVKM. The CDR3 region is CASSPLGQPQHF. CDR3 in DNA: TGTGCCTCCAGCCCACTAGGACAGCCCCAGCATTTT.

The chain recombines TRBV19 with TRBJ2-3; tentative D call: TRBD1 (5 bases). Trimming cost V 3 bases and J 4 bases, with 11 bases left between them. CDR1 and CDR2 from the germline V gene are LNHDA and SQIVND (reference sequence). The CDR3 contains 14 residues. This CDR3 reads CASSIQGPPDTQYF. Here the CDR3 DNA reads TGTGCCAGTAGTATTCAGGGTCCCCCAGATACGCAGTATTTT.

CDR3 nucleotide sequence: TGCGCCAGCAGCCAAGATTGGGGTAGCGGGGTGTACAATGAGCAGTTCTTC. Translation gives CASSQDWGSGVYNEQFF. This chain joins TRBV4-1 and TRBJ2-1, with 8 bases matching TRBD2. Germline CDR1 reads MGHRA; CDR2 reads YSYEKL. The CDR3 consists of 17 residues. J gave up 4 bases and V 0 bases, and 8 bases lay outside the gene matches.

This clone was seen only once. This rearrangement joins TRBV15 to TRBJ2-7; TRBD1 aligns across 7 bases. The CDR3 extends over 14 amino acids. The ends lost 3 bases at V and 3 bases at J; junction bases unmatched: 5. CDR1 and CDR2 from the germline V gene are LNHNV and YYDKDF (reference sequence). The CDR3 DNA reads TGTGCCACCAGCAGTGGACAGGAAAACTACGAGCAGTACTTC. Encoded protein: CATSSGQENYEQYF.

V is TRBV19 and J is TRBJ2-1, with 11 positions matching TRBD2. From germline, CDR1 is LNHDA and CDR2 SQIVND (reference sequence). Losses at the gene ends were 6 bases for V and 5 bases for J; bases not matched to a gene: 6. CDR3 length: 15 amino acids. CDR3 in amino acids: CASRDLAGGDNEQFF. CDR3 in DNA: TGTGCCAGTAGGGACTTAGCGGGAGGGGACAATGAGCAGTTCTTC.

The V and J genes are TRBV19 and TRBJ2-1, with 7 bases that match TRBD1. V trimming: 5 bases; J trimming: 2 bases; junction bases outside the gene matches: 6. Germline V gives CDR1 LNHDA, CDR2 SQIVND (reference sequence). The CDR3 covers 15 residues. The CDR3 protein is CASSPGDSTYNEQFF. CDR3 bases: TGTGCCAGTAGTCCCGGGGACAGTACCTACAATGAGCAGTTCTTC.

The genes are TRBV7-9 and TRBJ1-1, with D possibly being TRBD1 (6 bases). Germline lookup yields CDR1 SEHNR and CDR2 FQNEAQ (reference sequence). V was clipped by 5 bases and J by 1 base, with 14 bases between them. The length of the CDR3 is 15 residues. The CDR3 nucleotides read TGTGCCAGCAGCATCACAGGGTCAGGGAACACTGAAGCTTTCTTT. Translation gives CASSITGSGNTEAFF.

V and J are TRBV28 and TRBJ2-3, with TRBD1 matching over 8 bases. V was pared by 5 bases and J by 9 bases, with 7 bases of the junction left unmatched. The CDR3 has 13 amino acids. Germline CDR1 reads MDHEN; CDR2 reads SYDVKM. The CDR3 here is CASSPSDRDTQYF. The DNA for the CDR3 is TGTGCCAGCAGTCCATCGGACAGGGACACGCAGTATTTT.

The chain combines TRBV28 with TRBJ1-4, with a tentative D call TRBD1 (6 bases). The V gene lost 6 bases and the J gene lost 6 bases, with 14 bases spanning the gap. Germline V CDR1 and CDR2: MDHEN, SYDVKM. This CDR3 has 14 residues. The CDR3 nucleotides are TGTGCCAGCAGCTCCCAGGGGTATGATGAAAAACTGTTTTTT. It yields the protein CASSSQGYDEKLFF.

V usage is TRBV6-5 and J usage is TRBJ2-7, with TRBD2 matching over 10 bases. The V and J ends lost 6 bases and 2 bases, in that order; junction bases with no gene match: 4. CDR1 and CDR2 (germline): MNHEY, SVGAGI. CDR3 length: 14 residues. The CDR3 here is CASSQAGGPYEQYF. In DNA, the CDR3 is TGTGCCAGCAGCCAAGCGGGGGGGCCCTACGAGCAGTACTTC.

The genes are TRBV5-4 and TRBJ2-7; possibly TRBD1 for D (5 bases). Germline V gene lookup returns CDR1 SGHNT and CDR2 YYREEE (reference sequence). The V gene lost 0 bases and the J gene lost 3 bases, with 10 bases spanning the gap. CDR3 length: 14 amino acids. The CDR3 DNA sequence: TGTGCCAGCAGCTTGGATGCGACAGACTACGAGCAGTACTTC. Its protein is CASSLDATDYEQYF.

The chain employs TRBV7-9 and TRBJ2-7, with 8 positions matching TRBD1. The V segment lost 1 base and the J segment 2 bases; nucleotides outside the gene matches: 7. CDR3 length: 16 amino acids. Germline V CDR1 and CDR2: SEHNR, FQNEAQ (reference sequence). CDR3 amino acids: CASSLGSGQATYEQYF. The DNA for the CDR3 is TGTGCCAGCAGCTTAGGGTCGGGACAGGCGACCTACGAGCAGTACTTC.

The chain recombines TRBV18 with TRBJ1-4, with D uncertain. V was clipped by 1 base and J by 0 bases, with 12 bases between them. Germline CDR1 and CDR2: KGHSH and LQKENI. CDR3 size: 17 residues. The DNA of the CDR3 is TGTGCCAGCTCACCACGGGGAGCAGCCTCAACTAATGAAAAACTGTTTTTT. It is translated as CASSPRGAASTNEKLFF.

The chain has TRBV28 and TRBJ2-3, with 7 bases matching TRBD2. Trimming at V came to 2 bases and at J to 6 bases, leaving 8 bases not matched to a gene. This CDR3 spans 15 amino acids. CDR1 and CDR2 (germline): MDHEN, SYDVKM. The CDR3 protein is CASSLGGGNGDTQYF. As DNA, the CDR3 is TGTGCCAGCAGTTTAGGGGGGGGGAATGGGGATACGCAGTATTTT.

The CDR3 DNA sequence: TGTGCCAGCAGCCCAGAAGGACAGGGCTGGAACAATGAGCAGTTCTTC. It is translated as CASSPEGQGWNNEQFF. The chain carries TRBV13 and TRBJ2-1, with 8 bases fitting TRBD1. V shed 5 bases, J shed 5 bases, and the junction held 11 bases outside the gene matches. The CDR3 runs 16 residues. Germline-derived CDR1 and CDR2 are PRHDT and FYEKMQ (reference sequence). The full variable domain, in which reference TRBV13 and TRBJ2-1 provide the parts outside the CDR3, is AAGVIQSPRHLIKEKRETATLKCYPIPRHDTVYWYQQGPGQDPQFLISFYEKMQSDKGSIPDRFSAQQFSDYHSELNMSSLELGDSALYFCASSPEGQGWNNEQFFGPGTRLTVL.

The J gene is TRBJ2-1, the V gene TRBV27; 8 positions agree with TRBD1. With V trimmed by 3 bases and J by 5 bases, 3 bases remained unmatched. Germline lookup yields CDR1 MNHEY and CDR2 SMNVEV (reference sequence). This CDR3 has 14 residues. This chain's CDR3 is CASSFRTGNNEQFF. The CDR3 DNA is TGTGCCAGCAGTTTCCGGACAGGGAACAATGAGCAGTTCTTC.

The chain has TRBV6-1 and TRBJ1-3; 7 bases match TRBD1. There are 17 residues in the CDR3. The germline CDR1 and CDR2 sequences are MNHNS and SASEGT. V dropped 3 bases and J dropped 4; count of bases not matched to a gene: 12. DNA of the CDR3: TGTGCCAGCAGTGACCAATCCCCTAGGACAGGAGGAAACACCATATATTTT. It encodes CASSDQSPRTGGNTIYF.

This clone was observed a single time. V usage is TRBV6-1 and J usage is TRBJ2-5; 8 nucleotides line up with TRBD2. Trimming removed 6 bases from V and 2 bases from J; junction bases left unmatched: 8. Germline lookup yields CDR1 MNHNS and CDR2 SASEGT. The CDR3 consists of 15 residues. As DNA, the CDR3 is TGTGCCAGCAGCCCACTAAGCGGGGGTCAAGAGACCCAGTACTTC. Encoded protein: CASSPLSGGQETQYF.

This chain uses TRBV15 with TRBJ1-4; a weak D match, TRBD1 (6 bases). The germline CDR1 and CDR2 sequences are LNHNV and YYDKDF (reference sequence). This CDR3 is 13 amino acids long. Trimming pared 8 bases from V and 8 bases from J, leaving 15 bases between. The CDR3 loop is CATGGGYREKLFF. The DNA for the CDR3 is TGTGCCACCGGGGGCGGGTATCGGGAAAAACTGTTTTTT.

V gene TRBV7-2 combines with J gene TRBJ2-7; 10 bases match TRBD2. The length of the CDR3 is 14 residues. In germline, CDR1 is SGHTA, CDR2 FQGNSA. V trimming: 2 bases; J trimming: 9 bases; junction bases outside the gene matches: 7. CDR3 residues: CASSLTVLAGVQYF. CDR3 bases: TGTGCCAGCAGCTTAACAGTTCTAGCGGGGGTGCAGTACTTC. Supplemented by reference TRBV7-2 and TRBJ2-7, the full variable domain reads GAGVSQSPSNKVTEKGKDVELRCDPISGHTALYWYRQSLGQGLEFLIYFQGNSAPDKSGLPSDRFSAERTGGSVSTLTIQRTQQEDSAVYLCASSLTVLAGVQYFGPGTRLTVT.

The rearrangement uses TRBV6-4 and TRBJ2-1, with D maybe TRBD1 (5 bases). Per the germline V gene, CDR1 is MRHNA and CDR2 is SNTAGT. The germline V and J ends were trimmed by 0 bases and 1 base, with 10 bases remaining between them. The CDR3 consists of 16 residues. The CDR3 region is CASSDSVGQSYNEQFF. For the CDR3, the DNA is TGTGCCAGCAGTGACTCGGTGGGGCAATCCTACAATGAGCAGTTCTTC.

The gene calls are TRBV28 and TRBJ2-7; 15 bases are shared with TRBD2. This CDR3 has 16 residues. Germline V gene data show CDR1 as MDHEN and CDR2 as SYDVKM. The ends lost 6 bases at V and 3 bases at J; junction bases unmatched: 6. Here the CDR3 DNA reads TGTGCCAGCAGGAGGACTAGCGGGAGGGTTTACTACGAGCAGTACTTC. Amino acids: CASRRTSGRVYYEQYF.